A single sample is the source of the 14 T cell receptor beta chains below, sequenced in a study of T-cell reconstitution after alpha-beta-depleted transplantation in children. Using unique molecular identifiers, the investigators prepared the TCRbeta library. A single record per CDR3 protein comes from TCRdb applying MiXCR to the PCR reads. The profile shows approximately 400,000 distinct CDR3 sequences, under 20% of them singletons. The material sequenced was PBMCs, mostly from graft donor cells, taken 360 days after TCRalphabeta/CD19-depleted stem cell transplant. The receptors here all came from a boy under two years old who had a stem cell transplant for Wiskott-Aldrich syndrome, so the T cells may come from the graft donor.

The chain links TRBV15 to TRBJ2-2; tentative D call: TRBD1 (5 bases). The CDR3 has 16 amino acids. Per the germline V gene, CDR1 is LNHNV and CDR2 is YYDKDF (reference sequence). Trimming stripped 3 bases from V and 2 bases from J, with 13 bases between. CDR3 sequence: CATSSLKWGNTGELFF. CDR3 coding DNA: TGTGCCACCAGCAGTTTAAAGTGGGGCAACACCGGGGAGCTGTTTTTT.

This chain links TRBV28 with TRBJ2-5, with 9 positions matching TRBD2. Germline values: CDR1 MDHEN, CDR2 SYDVKM. This CDR3 comprises 16 residues. Losses at the gene ends were 3 bases for V and 2 bases for J; bases not matched to a gene: 7. This CDR3 is CASSFSLAGPQETQYF. The CDR3 region has the DNA TGTGCCAGCAGTTTTAGTCTAGCGGGGCCGCAAGAGACCCAGTACTTC.

The gene calls are TRBV5-1 and TRBJ2-7; TRBD1 might be the D (5 bases). This CDR3 is 15 amino acids long. Germline CDR1 reads SGHRS; CDR2 reads YFSETQ. V gave up 0 bases and J gave up 1 base, with 11 bases separating them. The CDR3 bases are TGCGCCAGCAGCTTGGAGGCAGGGCCTTCCTACGAGCAGTACTTC. Protein product: CASSLEAGPSYEQYF.

CDR3: CASSFWSTGELFF. The CDR3 DNA reads TGTGCCAGCAGCTTTTGGAGTACCGGGGAGCTGTTTTTT. This sequence joins TRBV5-6 and TRBJ2-2, with D hard to call. Germline loops: CDR1 SGHDT, CDR2 YYEEEE. Trimming removed 2 bases from V and 5 bases from J, with 7 bases in between. CDR3 length: 13 residues.

This clonotype was seen a handful of times. The chain couples TRBV6-1 to TRBJ2-7; D is unresolved. From germline, CDR1 is MNHNS and CDR2 SASEGT. The CDR3 runs to 16 residues. V was clipped by 8 bases and J by 3 bases, with 23 bases between them. CDR3: CASSPKGTARGYEQYF. As DNA, the CDR3 is TGTGCCAGCTCCCCAAAGGGAACCGCTCGAGGCTACGAGCAGTACTTC.

CDR3 region: CASSTGRVAKNIQYF. Here the CDR3 DNA reads TGTGCCAGCTCGACAGGCCGGGTAGCCAAAAACATTCAGTACTTC. The chain links TRBV18 to TRBJ2-4, with a possible D match to TRBD1 (6 bases). Between the trimmed V and J ends, which lost 6 bases and 0 bases, there was a span of 12 bases. The CDR3 spans 15 residues. From germline, CDR1 is KGHSH and CDR2 LQKENI.

The gene calls are TRBV30 and TRBJ2-6; D is unclear. Germline values: CDR1 GTSNPN, CDR2 SVGIG (reference sequence). The V end was cut by 1 base, the J end by 4 bases, with 11 bases between. The CDR3 spans 15 residues. The CDR3 protein is CAWSERLSGANVLTF. The CDR3 DNA is TGTGCCTGGAGTGAACGGTTGTCCGGGGCCAACGTCCTGACTTTC.

At least ten counts were recorded for this clonotype. V and J are TRBV5-5 and TRBJ2-1, with TRBD2 as a possible D gene (7 bases). V lost 4 bases and J lost 0, with 11 bases in between. The CDR3 has 15 residues. Germline lookup yields CDR1 SGHKS and CDR2 YYEKEE (reference sequence). The CDR3 spells CASSQGRGSYNEQFF. The CDR3 region has the DNA TGTGCCAGCAGCCAGGGGAGGGGCTCCTACAATGAGCAGTTCTTC.

The chain employs TRBV20-1 and TRBJ2-5, with TRBD2 matching over 12 bases. The CDR3 sequence is 13 residues long. CDR1 is DFQATT, CDR2 SNEGSKA, per germline (reference sequence). Losses at the gene ends were 6 bases for V and 4 bases for J; bases not matched to a gene: 3. The CDR3 DNA follows: TGCAGTGCGGCGGGACTAGCGGGAGAGACCCAGTACTTC. Its protein is CSAAGLAGETQYF.

The chain uses TRBV4-1 and TRBJ2-5; no clear D gene. Per germline, CDR1 MGHRA and CDR2 YSYEKL. This CDR3 has 17 amino acids. Trimming took off 0 bases at V and 5 bases at J, with 19 bases between the two ends. The CDR3 loop is CASSQDSLLGSGETQYF. Here the CDR3 DNA reads TGCGCCAGCAGCCAAGATTCCCTCCTAGGGTCTGGGGAGACCCAGTACTTC.

There are a few counts of this clonotype. The chain employs TRBV20-1 and TRBJ2-1; D is perhaps TRBD2 (5 bases). Germline values: CDR1 DFQATT, CDR2 SNEGSKA (reference sequence). The length of the CDR3 is 12 residues. V dropped 6 bases and J dropped 0 bases, with 6 bases sitting between them. CDR3 protein: CSADYSYNEQFF. CDR3 DNA: TGCAGTGCCGACTACTCCTACAATGAGCAGTTCTTC.

This clonotype was detected only a few times. The chain joins TRBV4-2 to TRBJ2-4; 7 bases align to TRBD2. The CDR3 has 19 amino acids. Germline V gene sequence: CDR1 LGHNA, CDR2 YNFKEQ. V gave up 4 bases and J gave up 1 base; unmatched junction bases: 16. The CDR3 DNA reads TGTGCCAGCAGCCCCTTTGGGAGCGGGGTCTTCAACGCCAAAAACATTCAGTACTTC. This encodes CASSPFGSGVFNAKNIQYF.

There are a few counts of this clonotype. The rearrangement joins TRBV7-9 to TRBJ2-5; 11 nucleotides line up with TRBD1. This CDR3 spans 15 amino acids. The germline CDR1 and CDR2 sequences are SEHNR and FQNEAQ (reference sequence). The trim removed 4 bases at V and 5 bases at J, leaving 6 bases unmatched. CDR3: CASSSPGQGGETQYF. CDR3 nucleotide sequence: TGTGCCAGCAGCTCCCCGGGACAGGGGGGTGAGACCCAGTACTTC.

This clonotype was picked up a small number of times. This chain joins TRBV3-1 and TRBJ2-3, with 8 positions matching TRBD2. The V gene's germline CDR1 is LGHDT and CDR2 YNNKEL (reference sequence). This CDR3 has 16 amino acids. V lost 4 bases, J lost 2 bases, and 8 bases stayed unmatched. The CDR3 DNA sequence: TGTGCCAGCAGCCCCTCGGGACTAGAGGACACAGATACGCAGTATTTT. Residues: CASSPSGLEDTDTQYF.